This TCR beta chain was sequenced during a study of molecular identifiers for immune sequencing clone quantification. General study findings and limits: Jurkat TCR RNA that was spiked in from one cell was reportedly detectable among 950,000 to 1,000,000 naive cells.

Sorted inputs of 20,000 to 1,000,000 cells, with 10%, 30% or 50% RNA, yielded naive CD8 libraries. The CDR3 is made up of 15 amino acids. CDR1 SGHDT and CDR2 YYEEEE come from the germline V gene. The V end was cut by 0 bases, the J end by 8 bases, with 14 bases between. This clonotype was counted many times. Its antigen is not identified. MiXCR was run by TCRdb on the PCR reads, yielding one entry per CDR3 protein. The table shows approximately 97,000 distinct CDR3 sequences, with 24% occurring only once. The receptor's source is a human donor in good health. Some libraries in this study had Jurkat cell RNA spiked in. V is TRBV5-6 and J is TRBJ1-4; D remains ambiguous. The specimen sequenced was naive CD8+ T cells from blood, with Jurkat cell RNA spiked in. Stated subset: FACS-sorted CD8+CD4-CCR7+CD45RA+ naive T cells. CDR3 nucleotides: TGTGCCAGCAGCTTGGGCCCTATAGGAGGGGAAAAACTGTTTTTT. Amino acid sequence: CASSLGPIGGEKLFF.